The entry that follows covers one TCR beta chain sequence. Its antigen has not been determined. Base qualities were left out, and no much larger clone turns up one base away. The sample belongs to a study of OX40 agonist ivuxolimab in advanced cancers. About the investigation overall: Ivuxolimab, which targeted the costimulatory receptor OX40 (CD134), was an agonistic, fully human IgG2 monoclonal antibody. Patients were allowed to have had prior anti-PD-1, anti-PD-L1 or anti-CTLA-4 therapy, and 40% to 45% of the dose-escalation patients had been treated with checkpoint inhibitors. Peripheral TCRbeta sequencing aimed to test whether ivuxolimab altered TCR sequence diversity and caused clonal T-cell expansion. The paper covers the monotherapy dose-escalation part of the phase I ivuxolimab trial, which included N ≈ 52 patients. Three dose-escalation patients achieved partial responses, one with hepatocellular carcinoma and two with cutaneous melanoma. The dose-escalation cohort was around 84% male with a mean age of roughly 60 years, ranging from roughly 20 to 80. Intravenous ivuxolimab was administered to patients every 2 weeks at six dose levels: 0.01, 0.1, 0.3, 1.5, 3 and 10 mg/kg. Among the approximately 54 dose-escalation patients, roughly 20 had hepatocellular carcinoma, around 15 melanoma, 9 renal cell carcinoma and 9 head and neck cancer. General study outcomes and caveats: Antigen specificity was not determined for the clonally expanded peripheral T cells. Low levels of normalized T-cell clonal expansion were also seen in some patients who did not respond. At doses from 0.1 to 3.0 mg/kg, clonal expansion was seen in both CD4+ and CD8+ blood T cells between baseline and week 6. Partial responders in the 0.1-3.0 mg/kg groups had among the lowest normalized peripheral clonal expansion, especially among CD8+ T cells. After ivuxolimab, expanded clones were on average more numerous among CD8+ T cells than among CD4+ T cells.

Patients with a history of autoimmune disease or receiving systemic immunosuppression were excluded from the trial. Peripheral blood for TCR sequencing was drawn from every dose cohort at baseline, at cycle 4 day 1 and at cycle 7 day 1. The samples were taken from a phase I, first-in-human, multicenter, open-label dose-escalation trial of ivuxolimab. Adults with locally advanced or metastatic melanoma, renal cell, hepatocellular, or head and neck squamous cell carcinoma were enrolled in the trial. CD4+ and CD8+ T cells were sorted separately from peripheral blood before TCR sequencing. Genomic DNA was extracted from sorted cells for sequencing of the TCRbeta CDR3 region. The immunoSEQ Assay was used for sequencing of TCRbeta CDR3 regions. TCRdb mirrors the immuneACCESS table, restricted to in-frame sequences. Some clones are absent from its copies; in checked studies, under half trace to an unresolved V gene, and the reason for the others is unknown. The sample yields 55,000 to 65,000 clones; about nine tenths were counted once. Around 25% of the sample goes to the ten largest clones.

Trimmed from V: 2 bases; trimmed from J: 7 bases; junction bases lacking a gene match: 11. The CDR3 runs 16 residues from the cysteine to the phenylalanine. Solely the CDR3 DNA is kept, with 48 bases framed from the first base. Reading the germline V gene gives CDR1 LGHNA and CDR2 YNFKEQ. This sequence was found in an adult with an advanced solid tumor such as melanoma, head and neck, liver or kidney cancer. The sequence joins TRBV4-2 to TRBJ1-5, and TRBD1 matches 7 of the central bases. The material sequenced was CD4+ or CD8+ T cells sorted from blood, taken in a trial of the OX40 agonist ivuxolimab. The CDR3 reads CASSQWFTGAGQPQHF. The DNA is TGTGCCAGCAGCCAATGGTTTACAGGGGCTGGGCAGCCCCAGCATTTT.